These T cell receptor beta chains were read from a single sample in a study of glioma-infiltrating T cells. TCRdb ran MiXCR on the multiplex PCR reads and lists one entry per CDR3 protein. The sample contains around 190,000 distinct CDR3 sequences, 32% of which appear only once. The sample taken for sequencing was glioma tissue, nonneoplastic brain tissue, or PBMCs (not recorded which). The source is a human donor with low-grade glioma or glioblastoma, undergoing nonglioma brain surgery, or in good health (not recorded which). CDR3s include the opening cysteine and the closing phenylalanine or tryptophan. Fields, in order: clone size, D gene, V gene, J gene, CDR3 protein, CDR3 DNA. D genes are given only for firm matches. The listing skips clone size in some rows; elsewhere it reads once, few, many or a size class.

many	TRBD2	TRBV3-1	TRBJ2-2	CASSQTSGDAGELFF	TGTGCCAGCAGCCAGACTAGCGGAGACGCCGGGGAGCTGTTTTTT
.	TRBD2	TRBV7-9	TRBJ2-3	CASSSRLAGGGGDTQYF	TGTGCCAGCAGCTCCCGACTAGCGGGAGGGGGAGGAGATACGCAGTATTTT
.	.	TRBV29-1	TRBJ1-2	CSVEDPGSNYGYTF	TGCAGCGTTGAAGATCCTGGGAGTAACTATGGCTACACCTTC
.	.	TRBV5-1	TRBJ2-7	CASSNHRGDTFSYEQYF	TGCGCCAGCAGCAATCATCGAGGAGATACCTTCTCCTACGAGCAGTACTTC
.	TRBD2	TRBV7-2	TRBJ2-1	CASTETSGNYNEQFF	TGTGCCAGCACAGAGACCAGCGGGAATTACAATGAGCAGTTCTTC
many	TRBD2	TRBV20-1	TRBJ2-1	CSARLAGYNEQFF	TGCAGTGCTAGACTAGCGGGTTACAATGAGCAGTTCTTC
many	TRBD1	TRBV12-3/TRBV12-4	TRBJ2-5	CASSRLPGQGGGETQYF	TGTGCCAGCAGCCGTCTCCCGGGACAGGGGGGGGGAGAGACCCAGTACTTC
many	.	TRBV29-1	TRBJ2-5	CSVTGTVEETQYF	TGCAGCGTTACGGGGACGGTTGAAGAGACCCAGTACTTC
.	.	TRBV4-3	TRBJ1-2	CASSQDRKDYGYTF	TGCGCCAGCAGCCAAGATCGAAAGGACTATGGCTACACCTTC
.	.	TRBV12-3/TRBV12-4	TRBJ1-1	CASSFGGTNTEAFF	TGTGCCAGCAGTTTTGGGGGGACGAACACTGAAGCTTTCTTT
.	.	TRBV19	TRBJ2-2	CASATGGAGGEMFF	TGTGCCAGTGCCACTGGGGGTGCAGGCGGGGAGATGTTTTTT
.	TRBD2	TRBV27	TRBJ2-7	CASTGLAGGEQYF	TGTGCCAGCACCGGACTAGCGGGAGGAGAGCAGTACTTC
many	.	TRBV6-1	TRBJ2-7	CASSPSRLGGEQYF	TGTGCCAGCAGCCCCTCCCGTTTGGGGGGCGAGCAGTACTTC
many	.	TRBV7-9	TRBJ1-2	CASGTNYGYTF	TGTGCCAGCGGGACTAACTATGGCTACACCTTC
many	.	TRBV27	TRBJ2-7	CASSPDLYEQYF	TGTGCCAGCAGCCCTGACCTCTACGAGCAGTACTTC
many	.	TRBV7-9	TRBJ1-1	CASTPGMSDTEAFF	TGTGCCAGCACCCCAGGGATGTCCGACACTGAAGCTTTCTTT
many	TRBD2	TRBV4-3	TRBJ2-2	CASSQQTSGRADSGELFF	TGCGCCAGCAGCCAACAAACTAGCGGGAGGGCCGATAGCGGGGAGCTGTTTTTT